This T cell receptor (beta chain) was obtained from a study of T-cell memory formation after mild COVID-19. In the study overall: TCR clusters were largely donor specific.

TCRdb re-derived calls from the 5' RACE reads in MiXCR, one entry per CDR3 protein. The sample yields some 190,000 distinct CDR3 sequences, approximately 16% seen once. The CDR3 is 14 residues long. Germline V gene data show CDR1 as DFQATT and CDR2 as SNEGSKA (reference sequence). Points from the study as a whole: The study found balanced CD4/CD8 in clones contracting day 15 to 85 and a CD4+ lean in later expanders.

This clonotype was observed a few times. Its antigen is unidentified. One end of the junction fails to match germline, which may point to a read error. The sequence derives from an adult woman who had mild COVID-19 (a few samples of this study predate the infection). Cell type and time point are not known. V and J are TRBV20-1 and TRBJ1-2; a possible D gene is TRBD1 (6 bases). The specimen was PBMCs or a T cell subset sorted from them (not recorded which). CDR3 amino acids: CSARAGEGNYGYTF. The CDR3 DNA is TGCAGTGCCCGGGCAGGGGAAGGAAACTATGGCTACACTTTC.